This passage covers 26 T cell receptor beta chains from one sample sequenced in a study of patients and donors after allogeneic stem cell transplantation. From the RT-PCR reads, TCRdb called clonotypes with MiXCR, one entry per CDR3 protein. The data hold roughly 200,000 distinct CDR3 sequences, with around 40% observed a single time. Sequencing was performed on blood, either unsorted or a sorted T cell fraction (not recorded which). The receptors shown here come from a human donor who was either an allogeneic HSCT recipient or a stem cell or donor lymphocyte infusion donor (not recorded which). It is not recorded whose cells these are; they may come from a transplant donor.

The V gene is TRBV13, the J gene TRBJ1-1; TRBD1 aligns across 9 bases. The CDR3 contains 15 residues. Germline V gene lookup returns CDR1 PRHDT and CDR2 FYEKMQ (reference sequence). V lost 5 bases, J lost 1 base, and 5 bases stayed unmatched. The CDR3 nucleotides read TGTGCCAGCAGCGTATGGGACAGGGCGAACACTGAAGCTTTCTTT. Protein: CASSVWDRANTEAFF.

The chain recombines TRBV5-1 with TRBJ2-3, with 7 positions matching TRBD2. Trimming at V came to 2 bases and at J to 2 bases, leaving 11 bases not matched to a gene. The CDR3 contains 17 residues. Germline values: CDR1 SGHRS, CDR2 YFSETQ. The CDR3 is CASSFLDPGRYTDTQYF. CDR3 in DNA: TGCGCCAGCAGCTTTCTGGACCCCGGGAGGTACACAGATACGCAGTATTTT. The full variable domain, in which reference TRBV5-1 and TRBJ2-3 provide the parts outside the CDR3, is KAGVTQTPRYLIKTRGQQVTLSCSPISGHRSVSWYQQTPGQGLQFLFEYFSETQRNKGNFPGRFSGRQFSNSRSEMNVSTLELGDSALYLCASSFLDPGRYTDTQYFGPGTRLTVL.

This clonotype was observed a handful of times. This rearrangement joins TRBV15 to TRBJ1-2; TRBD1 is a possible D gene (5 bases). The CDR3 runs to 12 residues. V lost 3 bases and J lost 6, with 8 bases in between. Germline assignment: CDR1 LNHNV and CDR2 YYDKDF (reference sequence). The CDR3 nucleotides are TGTGCCACCAGCAGTCAGGGCCATGGCTACACCTTC. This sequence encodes CATSSQGHGYTF.

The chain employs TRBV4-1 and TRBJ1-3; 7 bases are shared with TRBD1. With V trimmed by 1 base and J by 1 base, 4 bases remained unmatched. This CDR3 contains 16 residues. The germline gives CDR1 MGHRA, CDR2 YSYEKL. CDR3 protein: CASSQGQGDSGNTIYF. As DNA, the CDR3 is TGCGCCAGCAGCCAAGGACAGGGTGATTCTGGAAACACCATATATTTT.

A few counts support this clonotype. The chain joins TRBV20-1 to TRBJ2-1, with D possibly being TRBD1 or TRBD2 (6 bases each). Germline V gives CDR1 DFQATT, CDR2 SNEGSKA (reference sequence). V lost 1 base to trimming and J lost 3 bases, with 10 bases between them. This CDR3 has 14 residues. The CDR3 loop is CSARVGGIYNEQFF. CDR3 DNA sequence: TGCAGTGCTAGAGTCGGGGGCATCTACAATGAGCAGTTCTTC.

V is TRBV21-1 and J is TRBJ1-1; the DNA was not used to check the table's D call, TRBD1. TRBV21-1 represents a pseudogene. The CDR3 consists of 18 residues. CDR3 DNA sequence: TGTGCCAGCAGCCCCAGGGACAGGATGACTTGGGGGGACACTGAAGCTTTCTTT. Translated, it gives CASSPRDRMTWGDTEAFF.

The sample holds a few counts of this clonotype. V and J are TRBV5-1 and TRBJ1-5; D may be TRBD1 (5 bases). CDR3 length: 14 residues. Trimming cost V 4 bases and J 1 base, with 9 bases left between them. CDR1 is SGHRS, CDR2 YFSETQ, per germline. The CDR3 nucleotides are TGCGCCAGCAGCCCGGGACCGAGCAATCAGCCCCAGCATTTT. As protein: CASSPGPSNQPQHF.

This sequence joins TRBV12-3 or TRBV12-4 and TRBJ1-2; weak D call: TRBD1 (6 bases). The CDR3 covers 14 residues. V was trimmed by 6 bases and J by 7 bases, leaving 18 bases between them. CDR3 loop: CASSLGQTFFGYTF. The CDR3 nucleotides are TGTGCCAGCAGCCTAGGACAGACCTTCTTTGGCTACACCTTC.

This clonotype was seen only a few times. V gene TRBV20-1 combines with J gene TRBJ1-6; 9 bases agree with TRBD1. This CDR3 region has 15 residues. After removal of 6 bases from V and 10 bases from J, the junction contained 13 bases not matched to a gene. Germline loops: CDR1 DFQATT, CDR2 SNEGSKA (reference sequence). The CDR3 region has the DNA TGCAGTGCGAAACCCCCCAGGACAGGGGTATCACCCCTCCACTTT. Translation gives CSAKPPRTGVSPLHF.

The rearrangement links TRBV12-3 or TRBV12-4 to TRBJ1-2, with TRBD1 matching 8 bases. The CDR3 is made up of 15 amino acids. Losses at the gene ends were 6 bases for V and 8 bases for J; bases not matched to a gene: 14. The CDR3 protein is CASSPLPQGAEGYTF. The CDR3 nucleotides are TGTGCCAGCAGCCCCTTGCCGCAGGGGGCGGAGGGCTACACCTTC.

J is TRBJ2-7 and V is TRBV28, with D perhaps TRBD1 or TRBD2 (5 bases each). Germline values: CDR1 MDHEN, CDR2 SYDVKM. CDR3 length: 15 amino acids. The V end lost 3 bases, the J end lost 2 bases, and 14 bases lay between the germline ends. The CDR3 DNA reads TGTGCCAGCAGTTTCATGAGTGGGGGTACCTACGAGCAGTACTTC. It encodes CASSFMSGGTYEQYF.

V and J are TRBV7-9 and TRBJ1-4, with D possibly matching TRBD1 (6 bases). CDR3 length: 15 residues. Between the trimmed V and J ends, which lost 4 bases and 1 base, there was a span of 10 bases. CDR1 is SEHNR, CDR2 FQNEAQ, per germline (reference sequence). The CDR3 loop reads CASSSQGRTNEKLFF. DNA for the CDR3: TGTGCCAGCAGCTCCCAGGGGAGAACTAATGAAAAACTGTTTTTT. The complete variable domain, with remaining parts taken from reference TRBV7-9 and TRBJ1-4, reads DTGVSQNPRHKITKRGQNVTFRCDPISEHNRLYWYRQTLGQGPEFLTYFQNEAQLEKSRLLSDRFSAERPKGSFSTLEIQRTEQGDSAMYLCASSSQGRTNEKLFFGSGTQLSVL.

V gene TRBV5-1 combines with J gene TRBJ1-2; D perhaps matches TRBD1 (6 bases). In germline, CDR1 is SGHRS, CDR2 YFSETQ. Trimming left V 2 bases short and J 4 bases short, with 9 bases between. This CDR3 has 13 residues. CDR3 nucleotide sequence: TGCGCCAGCAGCTTCAAAGGGGGCTATGGCTACACCTTC. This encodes CASSFKGGYGYTF. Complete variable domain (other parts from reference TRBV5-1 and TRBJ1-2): KAGVTQTPRYLIKTRGQQVTLSCSPISGHRSVSWYQQTPGQGLQFLFEYFSETQRNKGNFPGRFSGRQFSNSRSEMNVSTLELGDSALYLCASSFKGGYGYTFGSGTRLTVV.

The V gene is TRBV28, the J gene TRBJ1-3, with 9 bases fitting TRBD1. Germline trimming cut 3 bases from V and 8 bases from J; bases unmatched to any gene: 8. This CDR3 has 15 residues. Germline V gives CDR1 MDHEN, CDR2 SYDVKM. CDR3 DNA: TGTGCCAGCAGTTTTTTGACAGGGGGTCGGTACACCATATATTTT. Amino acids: CASSFLTGGRYTIYF.

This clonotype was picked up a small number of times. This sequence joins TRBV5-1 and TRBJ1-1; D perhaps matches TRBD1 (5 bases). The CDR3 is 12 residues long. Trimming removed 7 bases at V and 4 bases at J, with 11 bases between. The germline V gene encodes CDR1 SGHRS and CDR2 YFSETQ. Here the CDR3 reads CASGPGPTEAFF. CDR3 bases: TGCGCCAGCGGTCCGGGGCCCACTGAAGCTTTCTTT. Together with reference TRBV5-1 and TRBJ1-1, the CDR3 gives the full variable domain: KAGVTQTPRYLIKTRGQQVTLSCSPISGHRSVSWYQQTPGQGLQFLFEYFSETQRNKGNFPGRFSGRQFSNSRSEMNVSTLELGDSALYLCASGPGPTEAFFGQGTRLTVV.

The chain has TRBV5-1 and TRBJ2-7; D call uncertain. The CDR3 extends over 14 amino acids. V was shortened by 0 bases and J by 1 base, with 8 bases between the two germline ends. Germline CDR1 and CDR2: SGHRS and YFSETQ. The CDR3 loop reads CASSLVAESYEQYF. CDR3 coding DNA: TGCGCCAGCAGCTTGGTAGCAGAGTCCTACGAGCAGTACTTC.

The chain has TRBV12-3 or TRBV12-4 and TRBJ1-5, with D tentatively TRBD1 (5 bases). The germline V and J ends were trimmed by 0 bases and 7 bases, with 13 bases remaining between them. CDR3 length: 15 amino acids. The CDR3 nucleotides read TGTGCCAGCAGTTTAGCCCGGGACGGTCGACAGCCCCAGCATTTT. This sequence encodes CASSLARDGRQPQHF.

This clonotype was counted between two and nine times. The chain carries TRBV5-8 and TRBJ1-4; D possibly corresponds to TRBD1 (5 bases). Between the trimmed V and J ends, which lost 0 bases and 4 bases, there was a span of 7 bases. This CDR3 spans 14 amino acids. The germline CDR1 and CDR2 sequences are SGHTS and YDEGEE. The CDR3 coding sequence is TGTGCCAGCAGCTTGGGACAGCTTAATGAAAAACTGTTTTTT. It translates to CASSLGQLNEKLFF.

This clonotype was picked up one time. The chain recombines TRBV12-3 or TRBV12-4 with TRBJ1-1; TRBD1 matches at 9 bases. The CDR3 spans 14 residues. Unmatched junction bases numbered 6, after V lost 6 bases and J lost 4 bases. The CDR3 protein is CASRGTGWGTEAFF. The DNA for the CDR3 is TGTGCCAGCAGAGGGACAGGGTGGGGCACTGAAGCTTTCTTT.

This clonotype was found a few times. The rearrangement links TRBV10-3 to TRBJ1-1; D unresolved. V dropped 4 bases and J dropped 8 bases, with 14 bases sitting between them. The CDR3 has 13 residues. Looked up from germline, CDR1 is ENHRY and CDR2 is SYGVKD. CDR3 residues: CAISGKGNPEAFF. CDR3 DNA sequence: TGTGCCATCAGTGGAAAGGGCAATCCCGAAGCTTTCTTT.

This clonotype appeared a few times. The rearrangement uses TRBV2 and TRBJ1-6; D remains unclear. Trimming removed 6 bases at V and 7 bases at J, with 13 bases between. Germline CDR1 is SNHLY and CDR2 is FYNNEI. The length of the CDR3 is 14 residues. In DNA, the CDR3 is TGTGCCAGCAGCGTCGGTAGAGGGAATTCACCCCTCCACTTT. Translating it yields CASSVGRGNSPLHF.

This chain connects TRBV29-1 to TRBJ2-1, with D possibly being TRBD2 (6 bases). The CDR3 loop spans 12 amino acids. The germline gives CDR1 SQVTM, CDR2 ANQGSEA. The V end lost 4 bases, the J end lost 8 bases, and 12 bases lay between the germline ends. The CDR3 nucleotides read TGCAGCGTTGCGCGGGGAGGACATGAGCAGTTCTTC. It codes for CSVARGGHEQFF.

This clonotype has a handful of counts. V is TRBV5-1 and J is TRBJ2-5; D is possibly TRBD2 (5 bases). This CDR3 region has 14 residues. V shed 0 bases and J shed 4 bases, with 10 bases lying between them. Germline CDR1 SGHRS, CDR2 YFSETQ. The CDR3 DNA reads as TGCGCCAGCAGCTTGGGGGCAGGAGGAGAGACCCAGTACTTC. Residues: CASSLGAGGETQYF.

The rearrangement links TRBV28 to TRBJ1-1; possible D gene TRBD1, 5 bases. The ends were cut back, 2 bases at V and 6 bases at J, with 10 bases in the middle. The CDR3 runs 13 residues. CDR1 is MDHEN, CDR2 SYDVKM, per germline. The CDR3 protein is CASSLQGRAEAFF. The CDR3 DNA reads TGTGCCAGCAGTTTACAGGGACGGGCTGAAGCTTTCTTT.

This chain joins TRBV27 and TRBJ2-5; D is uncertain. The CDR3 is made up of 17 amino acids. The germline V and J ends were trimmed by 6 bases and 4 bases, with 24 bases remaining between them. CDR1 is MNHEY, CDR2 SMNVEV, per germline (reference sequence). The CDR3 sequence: CASSRHRETQYRETQYF. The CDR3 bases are TGTGCCAGCAGCCGTCATAGAGAGACCCAGTACAGAGAGACCCAGTACTTC.

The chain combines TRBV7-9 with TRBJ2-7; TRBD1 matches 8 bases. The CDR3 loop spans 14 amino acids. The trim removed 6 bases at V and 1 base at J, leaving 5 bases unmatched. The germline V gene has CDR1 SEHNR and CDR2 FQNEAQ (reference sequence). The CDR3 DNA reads TGTGCCAGCAGACGGACAGGGCCGTCCTACGAGCAGTACTTC. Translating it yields CASRRTGPSYEQYF.